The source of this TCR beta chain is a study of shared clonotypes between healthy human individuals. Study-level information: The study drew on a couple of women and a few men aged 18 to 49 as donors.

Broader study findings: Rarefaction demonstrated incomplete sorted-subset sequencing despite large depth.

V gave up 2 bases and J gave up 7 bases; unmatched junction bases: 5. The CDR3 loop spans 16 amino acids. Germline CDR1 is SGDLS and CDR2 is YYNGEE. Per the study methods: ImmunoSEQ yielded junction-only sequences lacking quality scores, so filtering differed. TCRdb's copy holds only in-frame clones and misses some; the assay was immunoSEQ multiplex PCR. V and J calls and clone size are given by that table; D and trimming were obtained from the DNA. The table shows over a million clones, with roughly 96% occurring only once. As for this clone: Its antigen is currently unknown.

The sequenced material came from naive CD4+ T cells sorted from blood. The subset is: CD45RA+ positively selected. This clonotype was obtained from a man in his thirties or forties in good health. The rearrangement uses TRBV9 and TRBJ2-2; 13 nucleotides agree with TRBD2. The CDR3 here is CASSVGLAGVDGELFF. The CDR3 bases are TGTGCCAGCAGCGTTGGACTAGCGGGGGTGGACGGGGAGCTGTTTTTT.